This section outlines one T cell receptor (beta chain) sequence together with its context. Its cognate antigen is unknown. This entry belongs to a study of T cell responses to AZD1222 COVID-19 vaccine. Overall study findings and caveats: At study baseline, merely more than 5 AZD1222 recipients were seropositive. The sample set comprised mostly white British donors with more females, and clonal diversity was possibly underestimated.

The ends lost 5 bases at V and 1 base at J; junction bases unmatched: 14. The CDR3 has 18 amino acids. The germline gives CDR1 SEHNR, CDR2 FQNEAQ (reference sequence). Method: immunoSEQ multiplex PCR; TCRdb's copy keeps in-frame clones and lacks some. Of roughly 180,000 clones in the sample, approximately 89% were seen once. The rearrangement uses TRBV7-9 and TRBJ2-4; 7 bases match TRBD1. This TCR was sampled from an adult who received the AZD1222 COVID-19 vaccine. The specimen was peripheral blood, collected 28 days after the second AZD1222 dose. CDR3 DNA: TGTGCCAGCAGCGCGACAGGGATAACCCGCGAGGCCAAAAACATTCAGTACTTC. Protein: CASSATGITREAKNIQYF.